This T cell receptor beta chain appears in the sequencing data of a study of vaccination and CD4 T cells after COVID-19 (dated by TCRdb to between 2021 and 2024). Regarding the complete study: Convalescent patients had a positive SARS-CoV-2 result on nasal swab PCR, and of these patients, some ten had mild disease and one had severe disease. Six males and four females were included in the convalescent cohort, with two Hispanic individuals, seven Caucasians, two Asians and one multiracial person represented. Each participant got two doses of either the Pfizer-BioNTech BNT162b2 vaccine (n=8) or the Moderna mRNA-1273 vaccine (n=2). Post-COVID blood samples were collected from convalescent patients a median of approximately 93 days after diagnosis, with a range of about 30 to 161 days. Post-vaccine blood samples were taken a median of about 72 days after the second vaccine dose, with a range of roughly 13 to 250 days. Overlapping spike peptide pools from SARS-CoV-2 and from the common cold coronaviruses HCoV-NL63, HCoV-OC43 and HCoV-229E were used as culture stimuli. As controls, cultures received a CEFX viral epitope pool (the positive control), an HIV-1 Nef peptide pool (the negative control), or no peptide at all. In about 11 COVID-19 convalescent patients and a handful of infection-naive healthy vaccine recipients, the spike-specific CD4+ TCR repertoire before mRNA vaccination was compared with the repertoire after mRNA vaccination.

Broader findings and caveats from the paper: In convalescent patients, nearly all vaccine-specific clones (304 of 307) were found to be mono-reactive for SARS-CoV-2 spike rather than cross-reactive with common cold coronaviruses. The number of convalescent patients in the study was relatively small, and the study did not examine early timepoints following natural infection. The median number of SARS-CoV-2-reactive clonotypes rose from under 25 after infection to about 40 after vaccination, but the change was not significant. In convalescent patients, a median around 90% of post-vaccine SARS-CoV-2-reactive clones were detected only after vaccination, suggesting vaccine-specific priming.

With respect to this clonotype: The antigen it recognizes is unknown. Per-nucleotide qualities are absent, and no much larger clonotype sits a single base away.

Inclusive of the bounding cysteine and phenylalanine, the CDR3 is 12 residues long. The DNA shown is the 36-base CDR3, in frame from base 1. CDR1 and CDR2, per the germline V gene, are SNHLY and FYNNEI. The junction shows trimming of 3 bases on V and 9 bases on J, plus 11 bases between the germline ends. The library was obtained by PCR. DNA from cultured CD4+ T cells was subjected to TCR sequencing with the Oncomine TCR Beta short-read assay at the Johns Hopkins FTIC core. Genomic DNA was extracted from the cultured CD4+ T cells with the QIAamp micro DNA kit. Oncomine TCR Beta libraries from cultured CD4+ T cells were pooled using unique dual indexes and sequenced on an Illumina iSeq 100. As for how the authors treated the data: Non-productive sequences were removed, and CDR3s that did not start with C, did not end with F or W, or were shorter than 7 amino acids were discarded. The MANAFEST web application was used to identify antigen-specific clonotypes by comparing peptide-stimulated wells against reference wells and other culture wells. To be called positive, a clone needed an FDR below 0.05, an odds ratio above 5, and a productive frequency above 0.1% in at least two of three replicate wells. A clonotype was classed as cross-reactive if the clonotype showed significant expansion both in SARS-CoV-2 spike wells and in at least one common cold coronavirus spike condition. CDR3 homology was assessed with Levenshtein distances (stringdist) and unrooted phylogenetic trees (ape) in R version 3.6.1. TCRdb handled the public reads itself, with Q25 trimming in fastp and clone calling in MiXCR, and kept productive beta chains. Merged by CDR3 protein, the rows form single entries marked with the most common genes and DNA. The V and J calls here are based on TCRdb, not the publication. In this sample the table shows tens of thousands of distinct CDR3 sequences, 43% of which occur a single time. Jointly, the top ten make up roughly an eighth of the sample.

The meaning of the sample's treatment or condition label: approximately 9-day PBMC culture with coronavirus spike peptide pools or control peptides (ViraFEST assay). The ViraFEST assay, used in the study, expanded antigen-specific T cells with peptide pools and then identified the expanded clonotypes through TCR sequencing. The positive SARS-CoV-2 PCR tests of the convalescent patients were dated from March to December 2020, before the Alpha, Beta and Delta variants emerged in the United States. Each well held about 2 million PBMCs cultured in IMDM containing around 5.1% human AB serum and approximately 9.4 IU/ml IL-2, with about 10 ug/ml peptide pools added. On days 3 and 7, half of the culture medium was replaced with fresh IL-2-containing medium. CD4+ T cells were isolated after roughly 10 days of culture through negative selection using the EasySep CD4+ T cell isolation kit. Ficoll-Paque Plus gradient centrifugation was used to isolate PBMCs from whole blood, and the isolated PBMCs were then either used fresh or cryopreserved at -140C. In general, triplicate wells were set up for every culture condition.

The sequence links TRBV2 to TRBJ2-5, with the D gene uncertain. The sample comprised CD4+ T cells from blood, cultured in vitro. The clonotype was recovered from a human donor who had recovered from COVID-19. The DNA sequence is given as TGTGCCAGCAGTGACAGGCACACCCCCCAGTACTTC. It encodes CASSDRHTPQYF.